This T cell receptor beta chain was identified in a study of T cells in Graves' hyperthyroidism and ophthalmopathy. V trimming: 3 bases; J trimming: 3 bases; junction bases outside the gene matches: 0. This CDR3 is built from 12 residues. Germline loops: CDR1 DFQATT, CDR2 SNEGSKA (reference sequence). It was RNA transcripts that yielded the amplified TCR beta CDR3 regions. Using the HTBI primer set, a first-round RT-PCR was run on the TCR CDR3. MiXCR, run by TCRdb on the multiplex PCR reads, gives a single entry per CDR3 protein. Altogether about 110,000 distinct CDR3 sequences are present, roughly 15% being singletons, with the ten largest covering about 42%.

This chain connects TRBV20-1 to TRBJ2-7; TRBD1 matches at 9 bases. This sequence was found in a woman aged 50 to 60 with Graves' hyperthyroidism. Input material: blood. CDR3 DNA sequence: TGCAGTGCTAGGACAGGGGGCTACGAGCAGTACTTC. Translation gives CSARTGGYEQYF.